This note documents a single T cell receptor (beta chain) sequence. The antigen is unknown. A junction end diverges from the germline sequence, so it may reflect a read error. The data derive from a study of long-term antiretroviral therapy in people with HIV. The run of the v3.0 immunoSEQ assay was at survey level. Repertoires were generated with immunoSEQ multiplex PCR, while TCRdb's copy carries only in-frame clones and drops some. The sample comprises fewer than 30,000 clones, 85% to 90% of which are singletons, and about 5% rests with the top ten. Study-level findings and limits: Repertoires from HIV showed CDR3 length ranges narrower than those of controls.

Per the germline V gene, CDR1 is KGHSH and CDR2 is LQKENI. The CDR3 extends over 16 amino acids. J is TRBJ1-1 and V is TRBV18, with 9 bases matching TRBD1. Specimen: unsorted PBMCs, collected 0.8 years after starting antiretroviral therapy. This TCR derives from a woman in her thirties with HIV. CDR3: CASSFFGTGMNTEAFF. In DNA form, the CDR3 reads TGTGCCAGCTCATTTTTTGGGACAGGGATGAATACTGAAGCTTTCTTT.